The entry below gives a single TCR beta chain sequence along with its context. This clonotype was counted ten times or more. Its target antigen remains unknown. The input lacks base qualities; no much larger clone sits a single base away. cDNA synthesis used template-switch 5'RACE with a primer carrying a 10-nucleotide random unique molecular identifier tagging each TCR transcript. Each sequencing run produced over 180 million TCR-beta sequences covering 15-18 subjects. Total RNA was extracted with the RNeasy kit. The KAPA Real-time Library Amplification kit was used to amplify TCR-beta VDJ regions with primers targeting the TCR constant region and the 5'RACE anchor. Sample indexes and Illumina adaptors were added in a first PCR, after which library yield was increased in a second PCR. After purification with Ampure beads, the TCR product of roughly 650 bp was size-selected on a 2% E-gel SizeSelection system. Before pooling, library quality was assessed on a Bioanalyzer, concentration was determined with Qubit, and library quantification was performed with the Kapa Library Quantification kit. Paired-end 2 x 150 bp sequencing of the libraries was performed on an Illumina HiSeq 2500. To increase sequence diversity, roughly 24-30% phiX was spiked into each library pool. The study's own analysis went as follows. Quality-filtered reads were processed with the UMI-based MiGEC pipeline, and over 80% of raw TCR sequences were removed by the MiGEC pipeline during error correction. IMGT germline references were used for alignment of VDJ genes, and clonotypes were defined by a unique CDR3 amino acid sequence together with V-J genes. Clonal expansion, Shannon diversity and CDR3 relatedness were evaluated with VDJtools (CalcPairwiseDistances, ClusterSamples), while phylogenetic trees were built in CLCbio workbench. A clone was classed as expanded if it had 8 or more unique UMIs, a cutoff based on coefficient-of-variation modelling across technical triplicates. TCRdb reworked the public reads: Q25 trimming with fastp, MiXCR clone assembly, productive beta chains retained. Each record represents a unique CDR3 protein, reported with the most common genes and DNA among its rows. TCRdb assigned the V and J calls; the authors' analysis was not used. A total of around 20,000 distinct CDR3 sequences appear in this sample, 12% to 15% of them only once. The ten largest clones take up 7.8% of the sample.

The entry originates in a study of neurological immune-mediated disorders (dated by TCRdb to the late 2010s). For context, the study as a whole: The study compared peripheral blood TCR-beta repertoires of HTLV-I-associated myelopathy (HAM/TSP) patients, multiple sclerosis patients and healthy controls using UMI-based sequencing. Longitudinal samples, technical triplicates and paired sorted CD4+ and CD8+ T-cell subsets, alongside PBMC samples, were included among the 90 to 130 TCR-beta libraries. The cohort comprised some 71 subjects: about 15 HAM/TSP patients, 34 multiple sclerosis patients and 20 healthy controls.

For sorted-subset TCR libraries, 850,000 to 1,000,000 sorted CD4+ or CD8+ T cells were used. PBMCs were separated from peripheral blood using Ficoll-Hypaque density gradient centrifugation and then cryopreserved in liquid nitrogen. Paired sorted CD4+ and CD8+ subsets came from healthy controls, HAM/TSP patients and MS patients. As encoded in the germline V gene (reference sequence), CDR1 is DFQATT while CDR2 is SNEGSKA. From the cysteine through the phenylalanine, the CDR3 covers 13 amino acids. Left in the record is the CDR3 DNA by itself, 39 bases read in frame from the first base. V is pruned by 5 bases and J by 5 bases, leaving 7 bases of the junction without a gene match. Broad study findings and their caveats: No identical CDR3 amino acid sequences were shared among expanded clones across subjects, suggesting private TCR-beta repertoires in all groups. TCR clonal expansion was highest in HAM/TSP patients and lowest in MS patients, with MS patients falling below even healthy controls.

The material sequenced was CD4+ T cells from blood. This chain is built from TRBV20-1 and TRBJ2-3; a stretch of 7 junction bases matches TRBD2. This receptor was identified in a woman in her fifties or sixties with HTLV-1-associated myelopathy (HAM/TSP). The CDR3 region reads CSAGGGVKDTQYF. In nucleotide form, the sequence is TGCAGTGCTGGGGGGGGGGTTAAAGATACGCAGTATTTT.